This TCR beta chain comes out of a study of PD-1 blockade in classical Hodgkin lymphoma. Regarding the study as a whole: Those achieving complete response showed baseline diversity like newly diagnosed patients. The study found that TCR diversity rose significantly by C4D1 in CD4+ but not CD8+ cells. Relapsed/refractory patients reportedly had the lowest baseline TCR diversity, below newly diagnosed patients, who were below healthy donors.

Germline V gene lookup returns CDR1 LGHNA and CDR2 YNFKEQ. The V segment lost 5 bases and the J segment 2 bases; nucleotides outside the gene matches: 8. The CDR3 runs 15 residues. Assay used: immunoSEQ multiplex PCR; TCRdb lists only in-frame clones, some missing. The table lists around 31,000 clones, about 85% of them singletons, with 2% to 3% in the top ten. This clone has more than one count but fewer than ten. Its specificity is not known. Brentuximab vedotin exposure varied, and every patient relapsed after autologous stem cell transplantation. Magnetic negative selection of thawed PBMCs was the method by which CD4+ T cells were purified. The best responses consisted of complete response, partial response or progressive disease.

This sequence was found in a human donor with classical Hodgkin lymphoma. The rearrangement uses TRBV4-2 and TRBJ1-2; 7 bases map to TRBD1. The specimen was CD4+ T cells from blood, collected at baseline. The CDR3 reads CASSSDRDSNYGYTF. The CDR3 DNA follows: TGTGCCAGCAGCAGCGACCGGGACAGCAACTATGGCTACACCTTC.